One sample yielded the 12 T cell receptor beta chains listed below, sequenced in a study of blood T cell repertoires in COVID-19. The method was immunoSEQ multiplex PCR; TCRdb's version includes in-frame clones alone and lacks a portion of them. The profile shows around 310,000 clones, 90% of them singletons. Sequencing input: peripheral blood. The source of these receptors is a woman aged 40 to 55 with COVID-19, enrolled during active disease.

The J gene is TRBJ2-5, the V gene TRBV4-3, with a possible D match to TRBD2 (5 bases). V was pared by 0 bases and J by 3 bases, with 11 bases between. This CDR3 spans 15 amino acids. The germline V gene has CDR1 LGHNA and CDR2 YSLEER. CDR3 protein: CASSQDRSREETQYF. In nucleotides, the CDR3 is TGCGCCAGCAGCCAAGATCGTTCGAGGGAAGAGACCCAGTACTTC.

The chain couples TRBV2 to TRBJ2-7; 8 bases align to TRBD2. The CDR3 sequence is 17 residues long. The V gene end was trimmed by 0 bases and the J gene end by 3 bases; junction bases not matched to a gene: 10. Germline CDR1 SNHLY, CDR2 FYNNEI. Here the CDR3 reads CASSEAFIERGNYEQYF. Written as DNA, the CDR3 is TGTGCCAGCAGTGAAGCGTTTATTGAGCGGGGGAACTACGAGCAGTACTTC.

The rearrangement links TRBV6-4 to TRBJ2-2; 7 bases are shared with TRBD2. Looked up from germline, CDR1 is MRHNA and CDR2 is SNTAGT. CDR3 size: 16 residues. J was trimmed by 3 bases and V by 1 base; bases with no gene match: 5. CDR3 bases: TGTGCCAGCAGTGACTTACCGGGGGGAGACACCGGGGAGCTGTTTTTT. It codes for CASSDLPGGDTGELFF.

The rearrangement links TRBV7-2 to TRBJ2-2; D uncertain. V lost 6 bases to trimming and J lost 5 bases, with 10 bases between them. CDR1 is SGHTA, CDR2 FQGNSA, per germline. This CDR3 is 13 amino acids long. CDR3 nucleotides: TGTGCCAGCAGGACTGACCGGACCGGGGAGCTGTTTTTT. Translated, it gives CASRTDRTGELFF.

The J gene is TRBJ1-2, the V gene TRBV6-5; D not certain. V was clipped by 8 bases and J by 3 bases, with 10 bases between them. The length of the CDR3 is 12 residues. Germline V CDR1 and CDR2: MNHEY, SVGAGI. CDR3 in amino acids: CASGNRDYGYTF. CDR3 DNA sequence: TGTGCCAGCGGAAACAGAGACTATGGCTACACCTTC.

This clone was observed a single time. The chain links TRBV30 to TRBJ2-3; D is perhaps TRBD2 (6 bases). V was cut by 1 base and J by 2 bases, with 10 bases left in between. CDR1 and CDR2 (germline): GTSNPN, SVGIG (reference sequence). The CDR3 totals 14 residues. CDR3 DNA: TGTGCCTGGAGTGGGGGACTGACCACAGATACGCAGTATTTT. As protein: CAWSGGLTTDTQYF.

The chain is built from TRBV11-2 and TRBJ2-7; D ambiguous. V lost 5 bases to trimming and J lost 4 bases, with 3 bases between them. The germline V gene encodes CDR1 SGHAT and CDR2 FQNNGV. This CDR3 has 10 residues. Here the CDR3 reads CASSLYEQYF. The DNA of the CDR3 is TGTGCCAGCAGCCTTTACGAGCAGTACTTC. Complete variable domain (other parts from reference TRBV11-2 and TRBJ2-7): EAGVAQSPRYKIIEKRQSVAFWCNPISGHATLYWYQQILGQGPKLLIQFQNNGVVDDSQLPKDRFSAERLKGVDSTLKIQPAKLEDSAVYLCASSLYEQYFGPGTRLTVT.

The chain carries TRBV2 and TRBJ1-5, with TRBD1 as a possible D gene (6 bases). V was clipped by 4 bases and J by 7 bases, with 11 bases between them. This CDR3 is built from 13 residues. CDR1 and CDR2 (germline): SNHLY, FYNNEI. The chain's CDR3 is CASSGRGGQPQHF. The CDR3 coding sequence is TGTGCCAGCAGTGGCAGGGGTGGACAGCCCCAGCATTTT.

The chain links TRBV19 to TRBJ1-1; 7 nucleotides align to TRBD1. Per germline, CDR1 LNHDA and CDR2 SQIVND (reference sequence). CDR3 length: 13 residues. Trimming at V came to 5 bases and at J to 4 bases, leaving 4 bases not matched to a gene. The CDR3 is CASSYRGGTEAFF. CDR3 nucleotide sequence: TGTGCCAGTAGTTACAGGGGTGGCACTGAAGCTTTCTTT.

The rearrangement joins TRBV19 to TRBJ1-1; 7 bases are a match to TRBD1. Germline V gene lookup returns CDR1 LNHDA and CDR2 SQIVND (reference sequence). After removal of 5 bases from V and 3 bases from J, the junction contained 9 bases not matched to a gene. This CDR3 region has 15 residues. The DNA for the CDR3 is TGTGCCAGTAGTGCGCTCAGGGGGTCGGACACTGAAGCTTTCTTT. Its translation: CASSALRGSDTEAFF.

This clone was observed a single time. The V gene is TRBV10-3, the J gene TRBJ2-3; a possible D gene is TRBD2 (5 bases). CDR1 is ENHRY and CDR2 is SYGVKD in the germline V gene. The CDR3 has 13 residues. Trimming removed 11 bases from V and 0 bases from J, with 12 bases in between. The CDR3 protein is CASEGGSTDTQYF. In nucleotides, the CDR3 is TGTGCCTCCGAGGGCGGTAGCACAGATACGCAGTATTTT.

The CDR3 DNA reads as TGTGCCCTTACTACGGCGCGGGCCGGACTGTCCTACGAGCAGTACTTC. As protein: CALTTARAGLSYEQYF. The rearrangement links TRBV21-1 to TRBJ2-7; the table's D call TRBD2 went unverified against the DNA. TRBV21-1 is a pseudogene segment. The CDR3 has 16 residues.